Below, 12 T cell receptor delta chains from the same sample are listed, as sequenced in a study of fetal and pediatric gammadelta thymocytes. The thymus tissue was fetal, from elective terminations at 14 to 22 weeks estimated gestational age. TCRdb redid the clone calls on the reads with CATT. The data contain just over 1,400 delta-chain clones, around 9.9% of them singletons. Input material: non-Vgamma9Vdelta2 gamma-delta T cells from the thymus. Specified subset: CD3+gammadeltaTCR+ thymocytes not co-expressing Vgamma9 and Vdelta2. The origin of the receptors is a human fetus.

This clone came up a few times. A single base separates this from a much larger clone, so it may be a read error. The chain has TRDV1 and TRDJ3; 10 bases map to TRDD3. This CDR3 is 18 amino acids long. Germline V CDR1 and CDR2: TSWWSYY, QGS. The trim removed 0 bases at V and 2 bases at J, leaving 1 base unmatched. This chain's CDR3 is CALGELLGDPWDTRQMFF. DNA for the CDR3: TGTGCTCTTGGGGAACTACTGGGGGATCCCTGGGACACCCGACAGATGTTTTTC.

Relative to its sample, this clone is medium-sized. The J gene is TRDJ2, the V gene TRDV2, with 7 bases lining up with TRDD3. In the absence of a J gene in TCRdb, the DNA was matched to germline to assign it here. V dropped 0 bases and J dropped 2; count of bases not matched to a gene: 2. CDR3 length: 15 amino acids. CDR1 is GEAIGNYY, CDR2 EKD, per germline. The CDR3 sequence: CACDTWGKLTAQLFF. CDR3 coding DNA: TGTGCCTGTGACACCTGGGGGAAGTTGACAGCACAACTCTTCTTT.

The rearrangement joins TRDV1 to TRDJ3; tentatively, D is TRDD3 (6 bases). The V end was cut by 0 bases, the J end by 0 bases, with 9 bases between. The CDR3 loop spans 18 amino acids. CDR1 TSWWSYY and CDR2 QGS come from the germline V gene. CDR3 DNA: TGTGCTCTTGGGGAACTGGGGGGAAGCTCCTGGGACACCCGACAGATGTTTTTC. Translating it yields CALGELGGSSWDTRQMFF.

By sample share, this clone is large. The same CDR3 is also encoded by other DNA sequences in this sample. The V and J genes are TRDV2 and TRDJ1; TRDD3 matches at 8 bases. CDR3 size: 15 residues. Trimming at V came to 0 bases and at J to 0 bases, leaving 2 bases not matched to a gene. Per germline, CDR1 GEAIGNYY and CDR2 EKD. CDR3 DNA: TGTGCCTGTGACACCGGTGGGGGATACACCGATAAACTCATCTTT. Translating it yields CACDTGGGYTDKLIF.

This clone was counted only a few times. This chain uses TRAV29/DV5 with TRDJ3, with 11 bases matching TRDD3. This CDR3 spans 16 amino acids. Germline CDR1 NSMFDY, CDR2 ISSIKDK. J was trimmed by 2 bases and V by 3 bases; bases with no gene match: 1. The CDR3 bases are TGTGCAGCAATACTGGGGGATACCTGGGACACCCGACAGATGTTTTTC. This translates into CAAILGDTWDTRQMFF.

This clone counts as medium-sized. The chain uses TRDV3 and TRDJ3, with TRDD3 identical over 11 bases. In germline, CDR1 is TVYSNPD, CDR2 GDNSRS (reference sequence). V shed 1 base and J 3 bases; nucleotides not matched to a gene: 14. CDR3 length: 20 residues. This CDR3 reads CAFKEGVLGDIFWDTRQMFF. The CDR3 region has the DNA TGTGCCTTTAAGGAAGGCGTACTGGGGGATATTTTCTGGGACACCCGACAGATGTTTTTC.

By proportion, this clone is large. V usage is TRDV2 and J usage is TRDJ1, with D perhaps TRDD3 (6 bases). Between the trimmed V and J ends, which lost 6 bases and 0 bases, there was a span of 7 bases. This CDR3 is built from 12 residues. Germline values: CDR1 GEAIGNYY, CDR2 EKD. CDR3 sequence reads: CACTGYTDKLIF. The CDR3 DNA is TGTGCCTGTACTGGGTACACCGATAAACTCATCTTT.

The table lists this clone with a few counts. This may come from a read error, since a much larger clone is one base off. The chain links TRDV2 to TRDJ2; 7 positions agree with TRDD3. This CDR3 contains 15 residues. Germline CDR1 GEAIGNYY, CDR2 EKD. CDR3 coding DNA: TGTGCCAGTGACACCGGGGATACTTTGACAGCACAACTCTTCTTT. Its protein product is CASDTGDTLTAQLFF.

Sample share makes this clone large. This rearrangement joins TRDV2 to TRDJ2; 11 bases map to TRDD3. Trimming at V came to 2 bases and at J to 0 bases, leaving 1 base not matched to a gene. CDR1 is GEAIGNYY and CDR2 is EKD in the germline V gene. The CDR3 loop spans 16 amino acids. The CDR3 loop reads CACDILGDTLTAQLFF. In DNA form, the CDR3 reads TGTGCCTGTGACATACTGGGGGATACTTTGACAGCACAACTCTTCTTT.

This clone occurred a few times. Being one base from a much bigger clone, this may be a read error. V and J are TRDV2 and TRDJ1; 10 positions agree with TRDD3. TCRdb leaves out the J gene; it was filled in here by matching the DNA to germline. CDR3 length equals 15 residues. Germline V gene lookup returns CDR1 GEAIGNYY and CDR2 EKD. The CDR3 sequence is CARDTGGSYTDKLIF. The DNA of the CDR3 is TGTGCCCGTGACACTGGGGGATCGTACACCGATAAACTCATCTTT.

This clone was counted a few times. This rearrangement joins TRDV3 to TRDJ3; 8 nucleotides line up with TRDD3. The CDR3 has 18 residues. The germline gives CDR1 TVYSNPD, CDR2 GDNSRS (reference sequence). Germline trimming cut 3 bases from V and 0 bases from J; bases unmatched to any gene: 10. The CDR3 DNA is TGTGCCTTCTCGTACTGGGGGCCGAGCTCCTGGGACACCCGACAGATGTTTTTC. Translated: CAFSYWGPSSWDTRQMFF.

A remark on this clone: A far bigger clonotype differs at one base, so this is likely a read error. The chain carries TRDV1 and TRDJ1, with 9 bases that match TRDD3. This CDR3 is built from 15 residues. Germline CDR1 and CDR2: TSWWSYY and QGS. The CDR3 region has the DNA TGTGCTCTTGGGGAACTACTGGGGGACACCGATAAACGCATCTTT. Translated, it gives CALGELLGDTDKRIF.